This record covers a single T cell receptor beta chain. The sort gate was single viable CD3+CD4+CD8-CD45RO+ cells for memory CD4+ T cells. In germline, CDR1 is SGHNT, CDR2 YYREEE (reference sequence). The CDR3 runs to 13 residues. V lost 4 bases and J 7 bases, leaving 14 bases between the germline ends. This sample was taken from a study of memory CD4+ T cells and cytomegalovirus serostatus. Study as a whole: Donors were healthy Belgian adults, 9 CMV seropositive and 24 seronegative.

Sequencing used immunoSEQ multiplex PCR; TCRdb keeps in-frame clones, though not all of them. This sample yields around 54,000 clones, of which around 79% are seen a single time; 2% to 3% belongs to the top ten. The V gene is TRBV5-4, the J gene TRBJ1-2, with D perhaps TRBD1 (6 bases). The clonotype originates from an adult in good health and CMV-seropositive. Sequencing was done on a sample of memory CD4+ T cells from blood. The CDR3 DNA reads TGTGCCAGCAGCCCACGACAGGACTTTGGCTACACCTTC. This sequence encodes CASSPRQDFGYTF.